This entry concerns a single T cell receptor beta chain. Its antigen is not known. There are 14 residues in the CDR3. V lost 3 bases, J lost 4 bases, and 4 bases stayed unmatched. Germline V gene data show CDR1 as LGHDT and CDR2 as YNNKEL (reference sequence). By 5'RACE template switching, TCR cDNA was produced, with a universal primer site and UMIs added in the process. Each CDR3 protein is one row after TCRdb ran MiXCR on the 5' RACE reads. The sample has more than 350,000 distinct CDR3 sequences, roughly 10% seen once. This sample is drawn from a study of T cells after yellow fever vaccination. On the study more broadly: Fractions containing few cells were prepared with SMART-Seq v4 Ultra Low Input. Findings and limits, study-wide: Among primary-vaccination clones, most reappeared after the booster, at 95% to 96% for CD4 and approximately 88% for CD8. Weaker overall was a secondary response that nonetheless peaked faster, on day 5 versus 15.

The starting material was PBMCs, obtained on the day of the first yellow fever vaccination. The V call is TRBV3-1, the J call TRBJ2-3; 7 nucleotides align to TRBD2. This clonotype was sampled from a man younger than 30 who received the YFV17D yellow fever vaccine. The CDR3 DNA follows: TGTGCCAGCAGCCAGGGGGGGTATGCAGATACGCAGTATTTT. Translation gives CASSQGGYADTQYF.